These 27 T cell receptor beta chains came from one sample sequenced in a study of T cells in Graves' hyperthyroidism and ophthalmopathy. Amplification of TCR beta CDR3 regions used RNA as the template. Carried out on the TCR CDR3, a first-round RT-PCR used the HTBI primer set. TCRdb independently ran MiXCR on the multiplex PCR reads; one entry per CDR3 protein. The data show about 700,000 distinct CDR3 sequences, over 40% seen once. The source material was peripheral blood or thyroid tissue (not recorded which). Source of these receptors: an adult man with Graves' disease, either hyperthyroidism or ophthalmopathy (not recorded which).

V is TRBV9 and J is TRBJ1-3; D ambiguous. Germline-derived CDR1 and CDR2 are SGDLS and YYNGEE. The CDR3 runs 15 residues. Trimming took off 4 bases at V and 2 bases at J, with 13 bases between the two ends. The CDR3 DNA reads TGTGCCAGCAGCCAAGAAAACCCGGCTGGAAACACCATATATTTT. Residues: CASSQENPAGNTIYF. The whole variable domain, remainder taken from reference TRBV9 and TRBJ1-3, is DSGVTQTPKHLITATGQRVTLRCSPRSGDLSVYWYQQSLDQGLQFLIQYYNGEERAKGNILERFSAQQFPDLHSELNLSSLELGDSALYFCASSQENPAGNTIYFGEGSWLTVV.

This sequence joins TRBV19 and TRBJ1-5, with TRBD1 identical over 8 bases. Germline V gene data show CDR1 as LNHDA and CDR2 as SQIVND (reference sequence). V was clipped by 2 bases and J by 6 bases; unmatched bases: 3. This CDR3 is 14 amino acids long. The CDR3 nucleotides read TGTGCCAGTAGTATACGACAGGGGTCTCAGCCCCAGCATTTT. Amino acid sequence: CASSIRQGSQPQHF.

This clonotype has a count of ten or more. The V gene is TRBV29-1, the J gene TRBJ2-7; D may correspond to TRBD1 or TRBD2 (6 bases each). The V end lost 3 bases, the J end lost 2 bases, and 17 bases lay between the germline ends. The CDR3 length is 15 residues. Germline loops: CDR1 SQVTM, CDR2 ANQGSEA. The CDR3 nucleotides read TGCAGCGTTGATTCGCCGGGACGGGGGCCCTACGAGCAGTACTTC. Amino acids: CSVDSPGRGPYEQYF.

This clonotype was picked up one time. The chain joins TRBV7-9 to TRBJ2-7; a possible D gene is TRBD2 (6 bases). CDR1 is SEHNR and CDR2 is FQNEAQ in the germline V gene (reference sequence). Trimming left V 5 bases short and J 2 bases short, with 19 bases between. The CDR3 spans 16 residues. CDR3 protein: CASSPPLAGKAYEQYF. The DNA for the CDR3 is TGTGCCAGCAGCCCTCCCTTGGCGGGGAAGGCCTACGAGCAGTACTTC. Filled out from reference TRBV7-9 and TRBJ2-7, the complete variable domain reads DTGVSQNPRHKITKRGQNVTFRCDPISEHNRLYWYRQTLGQGPEFLTYFQNEAQLEKSRLLSDRFSAERPKGSFSTLEIQRTEQGDSAMYLCASSPPLAGKAYEQYFGPGTRLTVT.

The V gene is TRBV14, the J gene TRBJ1-2, with D unclear. Germline CDR1 SGHDN, CDR2 FVKESK. The CDR3 length is 16 residues. Trimming took 4 bases from V and 5 from J, leaving 20 bases between them. The CDR3 DNA follows: TGTGCCAGCAGCCGCACGGGAGTCTCCGGGATTTATGGCTACACCTTC. This encodes CASSRTGVSGIYGYTF. The whole variable domain, remainder taken from reference TRBV14 and TRBJ1-2, is EAGVTQFPSHSVIEKGQTVTLRCDPISGHDNLYWYRRVMGKEIKFLLHFVKESKQDESGMPNNRFLAERTGGTYSTLKVQPAELEDSGVYFCASSRTGVSGIYGYTFGSGTRLTVV.

The rearrangement links TRBV29-1 to TRBJ2-7; no clear D. Germline CDR1 reads SQVTM; CDR2 reads ANQGSEA. The CDR3 is 12 residues long. V lost 4 bases to trimming and J lost 6 bases, with 13 bases between them. The CDR3: CSVVGSWGEQYF. The CDR3 DNA reads TGCAGCGTTGTGGGGTCGTGGGGCGAGCAGTACTTC.

J is TRBJ2-7 and V is TRBV5-1, with D unresolved. Germline CDR1 SGHRS, CDR2 YFSETQ. V lost 0 bases and J lost 0, with 13 bases in between. The CDR3 contains 16 residues. CDR3 residues: CASSLVSGFPSYEQYF. The CDR3 coding sequence is TGCGCCAGCAGCTTGGTTTCCGGTTTCCCCTCCTACGAGCAGTACTTC.

V usage is TRBV12-3 or TRBV12-4 and J usage is TRBJ2-1; the D is unclear. The CDR3 is made up of 13 amino acids. With 10 bases removed from V and 5 bases from J, the gap between germline ends came to 15 bases. In nucleotides, the CDR3 is TGTGCCACCGCGGACGTTGGAGACAATGAGCAGTTCTTC. Its protein product is CATADVGDNEQFF.

Turning to this clonotype: A much larger clonotype is one base distant, so this may be a read error. The chain joins TRBV29-1 to TRBJ1-1; D gene uncertain. There are 15 residues in the CDR3. Looked up from germline, CDR1 is SQVTM and CDR2 is ANQGSEA. The CDR3: CSVEDDGWMNTEALF. CDR3 bases: TGCAGCGTTGAGGACGACGGATGGATGAACACTGAAGCTCTCTTT.

For this clonotype: This sequence may be a read error, since a much larger clone differs from it by one base. This chain links TRBV24-1 with TRBJ1-2, with D possibly matching TRBD1 (6 bases). This CDR3 contains 14 residues. Trimming stripped 7 bases from V and 2 bases from J, with 13 bases between. CDR1 KGHDR and CDR2 SFDVKD come from the germline V gene. DNA of the CDR3: TGTGCCACCAGAAACAGGGTGCGGAACTATGGCTACACCTTC. Translated: CATRNRVRNYGYTF.

This clonotype has a count of ten or more. This chain connects TRBV20-1 to TRBJ1-6, with TRBD1 identical over 8 bases. Germline V CDR1 and CDR2: DFQATT, SNEGSKA (reference sequence). This CDR3 has 15 amino acids. V was pared by 6 bases and J by 8 bases, with 12 bases of the junction left unmatched. The CDR3 here is CSAGMDRVVDSPLHF. The CDR3 nucleotides read TGCAGTGCGGGAATGGACAGGGTAGTAGATTCACCCCTCCACTTT.

This chain links TRBV2 with TRBJ2-7; D is ambiguous. Trimming removed 6 bases at V and 6 bases at J, with 15 bases between. The CDR3 is made up of 13 amino acids. The germline gives CDR1 SNHLY, CDR2 FYNNEI. CDR3 loop: CASSETGGVEQYF. CDR3 DNA: TGTGCCAGCAGCGAGACGGGTGGCGTCGAGCAGTACTTC. Complete variable domain (other parts from reference TRBV2 and TRBJ2-7): EPEVTQTPSHQVTQMGQEVILRCVPISNHLYFYWYRQILGQKVEFLVSFYNNEISEKSEIFDDQFSVERPDGSNFTLKIRSTKLEDSAMYFCASSETGGVEQYFGPGTRLTVT.

The chain uses TRBV19 and TRBJ1-1, with no clear D. V was shortened by 2 bases and J by 4 bases, with 17 bases between the two germline ends. This CDR3 has 16 amino acids. Germline V lookup: CDR1 LNHDA, CDR2 SQIVND (reference sequence). CDR3 sequence (DNA): TGTGCCAGTAGTATATTTAGGGATGACGTCGGCACTGAAGCTTTCTTT. Translated: CASSIFRDDVGTEAFF.

The J gene is TRBJ2-5, the V gene TRBV5-1; TRBD1 matches at 7 bases. The CDR3 has 15 amino acids. Per germline, CDR1 SGHRS and CDR2 YFSETQ. With V trimmed by 4 bases and J by 3 bases, 9 bases remained unmatched. The CDR3 sequence is CASSATTGSEETQYF. The CDR3 nucleotides are TGCGCCAGCAGCGCAACGACAGGGTCGGAAGAGACCCAGTACTTC.

On this clonotype itself: Since no conserved phenylalanine or tryptophan closes the CDR3, a read error is the likely cause. This sequence joins TRBV2 and TRBJ1-1; tentative D call: TRBD1 (5 bases). The CDR3 contains 15 residues. Germline values: CDR1 SNHLY, CDR2 FYNNEI. Trimming stripped 2 bases from V and 1 base from J, with 11 bases between. CDR3 protein: CASSELQAENTEAFC. CDR3 DNA: TGTGCCAGCAGTGAATTACAGGCTGAGAACACTGAAGCTTTCTGT.

This clonotype has ten or more counts. V usage is TRBV20-1 and J usage is TRBJ1-1; unclear D gene. Germline CDR1 and CDR2: DFQATT and SNEGSKA (reference sequence). The V end lost 5 bases, the J end lost 7 bases, and 8 bases lay between the germline ends. The CDR3 sequence is 10 residues long. CDR3 bases: TGCAGTGCTCCTGGCGGTGAAGCTTTCTTT. Translating it yields CSAPGGEAFF.

In this sample, this clonotype turned up a few times. The gene calls are TRBV19 and TRBJ2-2, with 9 bases that match TRBD2. The length of the CDR3 is 16 residues. Germline CDR1 LNHDA, CDR2 SQIVND (reference sequence). The trim removed 7 bases at V and 7 bases at J, leaving 13 bases unmatched. CDR3 sequence: CASTPGLAPGVGELFF. The CDR3 DNA reads TGTGCCAGTACCCCGGGACTAGCCCCAGGGGTCGGGGAGCTGTTTTTT.

The chain carries TRBV12-3 or TRBV12-4 and TRBJ1-4, with D perhaps matching TRBD1 (6 bases). V lost 3 bases to trimming and J lost 6 bases, with 11 bases between them. CDR3 length: 14 residues. CDR3 in amino acids: CASSFSGAHEKLFF. CDR3 nucleotides: TGTGCCAGCAGTTTTTCGGGGGCGCATGAAAAACTGTTTTTT.

This clonotype was recorded many times. The rearrangement links TRBV7-9 to TRBJ1-2; D unresolved. Trimming cost V 5 bases and J 6 bases, with 10 bases left between them. The CDR3 has 12 amino acids. CDR1 is SEHNR, CDR2 FQNEAQ, per germline (reference sequence). The CDR3 region is CASSRSRDGYTF. CDR3 nucleotides: TGTGCCAGCAGCCGGTCGAGAGATGGCTACACCTTC.

The chain links TRBV2 to TRBJ2-7; D is possibly TRBD1 (6 bases). CDR1 and CDR2 (germline): SNHLY, FYNNEI. CDR3 length equals 15 residues. Trimming removed 10 bases at V and 4 bases at J, with 23 bases between. The CDR3 DNA reads as TGTGCCACCCAAACCACAGGGAAGGGGGAGTACGAGCAGTACTTC. This gives the protein CATQTTGKGEYEQYF.

The chain recombines TRBV6-6 with TRBJ1-3, with a tentative D call TRBD1 (5 bases). CDR3 length: 15 amino acids. CDR1 is MNHNY and CDR2 is SVGAGI in the germline V gene (reference sequence). V was clipped by 4 bases and J by 4 bases, with 14 bases between them. CDR3 nucleotides: TGTGCCAGCAGTTGGGACCATAAGCTGGGAAACACCATATATTTT. As protein: CASSWDHKLGNTIYF.

This clonotype occurred a few times. V gene TRBV12-3 or TRBV12-4 combines with J gene TRBJ2-5; D gene uncertain. Trimming took 6 bases from V and 1 from J, leaving 15 bases between them. CDR3 length: 15 amino acids. For the CDR3, the DNA is TGTGCCAGCAGCCCCACCCGCATAGCCCAAGAGACCCAGTACTTC. Residues: CASSPTRIAQETQYF.

The chain recombines TRBV29-1 with TRBJ2-7; D gene ambiguous. The CDR3 is made up of 14 amino acids. Germline V gives CDR1 SQVTM, CDR2 ANQGSEA. The V end was cut by 0 bases, the J end by 2 bases, with 11 bases between. This CDR3 is CSVEDGLPTYEQYF. The DNA of the CDR3 is TGCAGCGTTGAAGATGGGCTACCAACCTACGAGCAGTACTTC.

There are many counts of this clonotype. V and J are TRBV4-1 and TRBJ2-7, with D perhaps assigned TRBD1 or TRBD2 (5 bases each). There are 14 residues in the CDR3. The ends were cut back, 0 bases at V and 7 bases at J, with 13 bases in the middle. Germline CDR1 reads MGHRA; CDR2 reads YSYEKL. As DNA, the CDR3 is TGCGCCAGCAGCCAAGACCCGGGACGGGCTGAGCAGTACTTC. This encodes CASSQDPGRAEQYF.

This clonotype was observed a few times. The chain couples TRBV6-6 to TRBJ2-7; D uncertain. CDR3 length: 13 residues. The germline V and J ends were trimmed by 4 bases and 2 bases, with 9 bases remaining between them. The germline V gene has CDR1 MNHNY and CDR2 SVGAGI (reference sequence). This CDR3 is CASSLGFTYEQYF. The DNA of the CDR3 is TGTGCCAGCAGTTTGGGCTTCACCTACGAGCAGTACTTC.

This clonotype was picked up many times. This chain connects TRBV7-2 to TRBJ1-5; a possible D gene is TRBD1 (6 bases). The V gene's germline CDR1 is SGHTA and CDR2 FQGNSA. This CDR3 is built from 16 residues. V lost 5 bases to trimming and J lost 2 bases, with 16 bases between them. The chain's CDR3 is CASSPTGITRNQPQHF. The CDR3 nucleotides read TGTGCCAGCAGCCCCACAGGGATAACGCGCAATCAGCCCCAGCATTTT.

A remark on this clonotype: This sequence may be a read error, since a much larger clone differs from it by one base. The V call is TRBV2, the J call TRBJ1-5, with TRBD1 identical over 9 bases. The length of the CDR3 is 14 residues. The germline V gene encodes CDR1 SNHLY and CDR2 FYNNEI. This chain's CDR3 is CVSTMDRGIQPQHF. CDR3 coding DNA: TGTGTCAGCACTATGGACAGGGGAATTCAGCCCCAGCATTTT.